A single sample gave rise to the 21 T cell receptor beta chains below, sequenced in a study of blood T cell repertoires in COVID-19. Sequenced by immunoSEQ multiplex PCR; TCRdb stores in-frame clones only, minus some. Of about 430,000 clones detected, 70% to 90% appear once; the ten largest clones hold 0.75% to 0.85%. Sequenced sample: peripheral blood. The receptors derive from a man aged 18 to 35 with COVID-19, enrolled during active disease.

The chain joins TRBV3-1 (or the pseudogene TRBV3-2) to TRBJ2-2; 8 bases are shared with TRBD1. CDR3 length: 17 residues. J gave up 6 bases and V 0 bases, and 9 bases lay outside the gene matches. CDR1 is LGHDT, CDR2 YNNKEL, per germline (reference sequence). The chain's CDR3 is CASSQESRTGLAGELFF. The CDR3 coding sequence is TGTGCCAGCAGCCAAGAAAGTCGGACAGGGCTAGCCGGGGAGCTGTTTTTT.

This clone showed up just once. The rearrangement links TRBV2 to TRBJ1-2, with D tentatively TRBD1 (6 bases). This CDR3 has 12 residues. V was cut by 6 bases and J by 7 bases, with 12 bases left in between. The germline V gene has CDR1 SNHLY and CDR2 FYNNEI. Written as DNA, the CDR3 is TGTGCCAGCAGACAGGGTAGTAGTGGCTACACCTTC. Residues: CASRQGSSGYTF.

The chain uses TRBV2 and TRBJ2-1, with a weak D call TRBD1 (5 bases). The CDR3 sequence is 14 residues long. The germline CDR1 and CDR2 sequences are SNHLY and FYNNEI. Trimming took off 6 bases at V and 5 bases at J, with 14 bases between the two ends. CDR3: CASSADIKDNEQFF. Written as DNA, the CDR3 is TGTGCCAGCAGCGCGGACATTAAGGACAATGAGCAGTTCTTC.

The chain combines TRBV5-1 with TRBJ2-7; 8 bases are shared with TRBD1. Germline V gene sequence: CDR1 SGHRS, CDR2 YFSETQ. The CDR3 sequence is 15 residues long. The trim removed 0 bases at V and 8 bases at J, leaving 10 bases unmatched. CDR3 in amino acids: CASSLAADRVPQQYF. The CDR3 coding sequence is TGCGCCAGCAGCTTGGCCGCGGACAGGGTTCCCCAGCAGTACTTC. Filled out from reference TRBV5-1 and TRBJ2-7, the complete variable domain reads KAGVTQTPRYLIKTRGQQVTLSCSPISGHRSVSWYQQTPGQGLQFLFEYFSETQRNKGNFPGRFSGRQFSNSRSEMNVSTLELGDSALYLCASSLAADRVPQQYFGPGTRLTVT.

Written as DNA, the CDR3 is TGTGCCTCAGGGGGGCCAGCGGGAGTGGACACTGAAGCTTTCTTT. Translation: CASGGPAGVDTEAFF. V is TRBV27 and J is TRBJ1-1; 7 nucleotides match TRBD1. CDR3 length equals 15 residues. The junction had 15 bases not matched to a gene; V was cut back by 11 bases and J by 3 bases. Looked up from germline, CDR1 is MNHEY and CDR2 is SMNVEV (reference sequence).

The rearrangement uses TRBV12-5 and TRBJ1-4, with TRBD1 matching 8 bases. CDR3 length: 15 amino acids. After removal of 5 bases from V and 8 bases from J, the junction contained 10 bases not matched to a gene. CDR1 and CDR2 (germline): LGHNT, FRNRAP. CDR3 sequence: CASGLGQGLQEKLFF. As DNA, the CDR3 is TGTGCTAGTGGTCTAGGACAGGGATTACAGGAAAAACTGTTTTTT. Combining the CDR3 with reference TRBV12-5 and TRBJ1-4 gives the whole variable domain DARVTQTPRHKVTEMGQEVTMRCQPILGHNTVFWYRQTMMQGLELLAYFRNRAPLDDSGMPKDRFSAEMPDATLATLKIQPSEPRDSAVYFCASGLGQGLQEKLFFGSGTQLSVL.

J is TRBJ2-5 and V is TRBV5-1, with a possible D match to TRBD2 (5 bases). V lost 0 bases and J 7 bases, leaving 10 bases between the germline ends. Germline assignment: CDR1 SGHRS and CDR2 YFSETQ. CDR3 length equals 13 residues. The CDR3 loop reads CASSLAGVSTQYF. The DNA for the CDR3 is TGCGCCAGCAGCTTGGCCGGGGTATCGACCCAGTACTTC.

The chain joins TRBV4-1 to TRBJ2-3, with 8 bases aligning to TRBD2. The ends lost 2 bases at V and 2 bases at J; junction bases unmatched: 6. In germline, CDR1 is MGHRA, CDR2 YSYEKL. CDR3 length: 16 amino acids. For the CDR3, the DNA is TGCGCCAGCAGCCAACCCCCGGGGGGGCCCACAGATACGCAGTATTTT. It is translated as CASSQPPGGPTDTQYF.

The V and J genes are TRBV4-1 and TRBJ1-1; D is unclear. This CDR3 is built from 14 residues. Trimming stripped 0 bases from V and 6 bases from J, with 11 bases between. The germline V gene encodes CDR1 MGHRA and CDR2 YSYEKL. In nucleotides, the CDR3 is TGCGCCAGCAGCCAAGAGCCCGGTTTCCCTGAAGCTTTCTTT. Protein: CASSQEPGFPEAFF.

This CDR3 is CASSGKWTGGRNTEAFF. The CDR3 nucleotides are TGTGCCAGCAGCGGGAAATGGACAGGAGGAAGGAACACTGAAGCTTTCTTT. The V call is TRBV9, the J call TRBJ1-1, with TRBD1 matching over 7 bases. This CDR3 region has 17 residues. Trimming took 3 bases from V and 1 from J; bases not matched to a gene: 12. Germline V gene lookup returns CDR1 SGDLS and CDR2 YYNGEE.

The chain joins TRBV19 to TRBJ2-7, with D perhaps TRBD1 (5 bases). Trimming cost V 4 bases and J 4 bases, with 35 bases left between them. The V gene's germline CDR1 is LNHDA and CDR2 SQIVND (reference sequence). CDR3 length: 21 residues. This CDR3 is CASSRGVEGVGLGMSAYEQYF. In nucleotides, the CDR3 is TGTGCCAGTAGTAGAGGCGTGGAAGGGGTGGGTCTAGGGATGTCGGCGTACGAGCAGTACTTC.

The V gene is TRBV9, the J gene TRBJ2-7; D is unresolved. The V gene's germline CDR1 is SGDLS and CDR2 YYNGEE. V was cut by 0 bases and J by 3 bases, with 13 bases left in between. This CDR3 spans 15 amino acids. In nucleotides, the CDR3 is TGTGCCAGCAGCGTAGGAGCGTCCTCTCTCTACGAGCAGTACTTC. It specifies CASSVGASSLYEQYF.

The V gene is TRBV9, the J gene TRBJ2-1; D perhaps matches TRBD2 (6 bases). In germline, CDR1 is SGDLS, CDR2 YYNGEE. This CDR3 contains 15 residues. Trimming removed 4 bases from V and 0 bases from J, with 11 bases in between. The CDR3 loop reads CASSPRGSSYNEQFF. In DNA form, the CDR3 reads TGTGCCAGCAGCCCCCGGGGGAGCTCCTACAATGAGCAGTTCTTC.

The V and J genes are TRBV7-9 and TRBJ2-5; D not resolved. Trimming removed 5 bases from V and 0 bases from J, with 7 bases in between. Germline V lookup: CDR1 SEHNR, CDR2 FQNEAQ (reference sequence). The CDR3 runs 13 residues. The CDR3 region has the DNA TGTGCCAGCAGCCCTTCCCACCAAGAGACCCAGTACTTC. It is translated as CASSPSHQETQYF. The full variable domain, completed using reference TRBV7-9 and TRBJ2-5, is DTGVSQNPRHKITKRGQNVTFRCDPISEHNRLYWYRQTLGQGPEFLTYFQNEAQLEKSRLLSDRFSAERPKGSFSTLEIQRTEQGDSAMYLCASSPSHQETQYFGPGTRLLVL.

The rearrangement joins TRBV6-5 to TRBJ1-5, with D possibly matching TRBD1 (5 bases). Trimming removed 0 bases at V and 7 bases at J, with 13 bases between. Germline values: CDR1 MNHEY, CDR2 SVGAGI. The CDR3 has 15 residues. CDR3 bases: TGTGCCAGCAGTTACTCGTATCAGGGTAACCAGCCCCAGCATTTT. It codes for CASSYSYQGNQPQHF.

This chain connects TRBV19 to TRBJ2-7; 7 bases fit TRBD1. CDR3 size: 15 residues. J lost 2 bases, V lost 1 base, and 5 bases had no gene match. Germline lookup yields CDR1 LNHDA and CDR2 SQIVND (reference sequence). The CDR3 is CASSIGAGQAYEQYF. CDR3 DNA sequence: TGTGCCAGTAGTATAGGGGCAGGACAGGCCTACGAGCAGTACTTC.

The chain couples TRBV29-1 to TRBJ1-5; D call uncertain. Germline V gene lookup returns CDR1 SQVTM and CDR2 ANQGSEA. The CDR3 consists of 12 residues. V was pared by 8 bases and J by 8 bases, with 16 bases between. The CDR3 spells CSTKEGLEPQHF. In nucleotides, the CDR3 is TGCAGCACAAAGGAGGGTTTGGAGCCCCAGCATTTT.

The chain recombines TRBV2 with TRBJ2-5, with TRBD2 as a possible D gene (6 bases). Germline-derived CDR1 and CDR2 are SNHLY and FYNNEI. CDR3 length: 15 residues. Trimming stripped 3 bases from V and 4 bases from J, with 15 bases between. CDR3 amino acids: CASSDFGGVAETQYF. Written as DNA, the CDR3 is TGTGCCAGCAGTGACTTCGGGGGAGTGGCAGAGACCCAGTACTTC. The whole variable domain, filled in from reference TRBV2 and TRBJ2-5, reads EPEVTQTPSHQVTQMGQEVILRCVPISNHLYFYWYRQILGQKVEFLVSFYNNEISEKSEIFDDQFSVERPDGSNFTLKIRSTKLEDSAMYFCASSDFGGVAETQYFGPGTRLLVL.

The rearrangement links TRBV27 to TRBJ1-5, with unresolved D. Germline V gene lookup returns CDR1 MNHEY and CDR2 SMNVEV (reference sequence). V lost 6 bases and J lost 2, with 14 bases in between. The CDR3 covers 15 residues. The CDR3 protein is CASSWGGMGNQPQHF. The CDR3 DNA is TGTGCCAGCAGCTGGGGAGGGATGGGCAATCAGCCCCAGCATTTT.

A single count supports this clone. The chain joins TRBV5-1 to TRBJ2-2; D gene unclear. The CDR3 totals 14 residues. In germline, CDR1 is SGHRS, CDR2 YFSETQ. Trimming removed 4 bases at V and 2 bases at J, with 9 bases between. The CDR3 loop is CASSPRTNTGELFF. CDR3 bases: TGCGCCAGCAGCCCGCGCACTAACACCGGGGAGCTGTTTTTT.

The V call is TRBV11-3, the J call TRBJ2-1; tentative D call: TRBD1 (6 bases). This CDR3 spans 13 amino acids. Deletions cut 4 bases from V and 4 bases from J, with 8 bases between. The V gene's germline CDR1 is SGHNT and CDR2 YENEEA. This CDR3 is CASSSGQYNEQFF. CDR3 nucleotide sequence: TGTGCCAGCAGCTCCGGACAGTACAATGAGCAGTTCTTC.